The 25 T cell receptor beta chains below come from one sample, sequenced in a study of T cells after yellow fever vaccination. TCRdb processed the 5' RACE reads anew with MiXCR; each CDR3 protein has one entry. The sample records just under 600,000 distinct CDR3 sequences, about 14% being singletons. The specimen was PBMCs, collected on the day of the yellow fever booster vaccination. The receptors were sampled from a man in his thirties or forties who received the YFV17D yellow fever vaccine.

The chain combines TRBV15 with TRBJ2-1; 14 bases match TRBD2. The CDR3 loop spans 20 amino acids. V lost 5 bases to trimming and J lost 0 bases; unmatched junction nucleotides: 12. Germline values: CDR1 LNHNV, CDR2 YYDKDF (reference sequence). CDR3 sequence reads: CATSPPPGLAGESSYNEQFF. For the CDR3, the DNA is TGTGCCACCAGCCCCCCTCCGGGACTAGCGGGGGAGAGCTCCTACAATGAGCAGTTCTTC.

The chain recombines TRBV20-1 with TRBJ2-7, with 9 bases fitting TRBD2. This CDR3 spans 15 amino acids. Germline CDR1 is DFQATT and CDR2 is SNEGSKA (reference sequence). V was clipped by 3 bases and J by 4 bases; unmatched bases: 10. Written as DNA, the CDR3 is TGCAGTGCTAGCTTAGCGGGAGTCGAGGGATACGAGCAGTACTTC. Translated: CSASLAGVEGYEQYF.

V usage is TRBV5-1 and J usage is TRBJ2-1; TRBD2 might be the D (5 bases). The CDR3 is 15 residues long. The germline V gene has CDR1 SGHRS and CDR2 YFSETQ. The V gene lost 1 base and the J gene lost 7 bases, with 15 bases spanning the gap. Here the CDR3 reads CASSLSGDKLNEQFF. The CDR3 region has the DNA TGCGCCAGCAGCTTGTCCGGGGATAAGCTTAATGAGCAGTTCTTC.

The chain carries TRBV18 and TRBJ1-5; D is undetermined. V dropped 2 bases and J dropped 3 bases, with 8 bases sitting between them. CDR1 is KGHSH, CDR2 LQKENI, per germline. This CDR3 is 14 amino acids long. As DNA, the CDR3 is TGTGCCAGCTCACCAACAGACTACAATCAGCCCCAGCATTTT. It codes for CASSPTDYNQPQHF.

This chain uses TRBV12-3 or TRBV12-4 with TRBJ2-2; D not certain. There are 14 residues in the CDR3. V lost 5 bases to trimming and J lost 3 bases, with 10 bases between them. In nucleotides, the CDR3 is TGTGCCAGCAGTGGGTCCGGGTACACCGGGGAGCTGTTTTTT. Its protein is CASSGSGYTGELFF.

This clonotype was seen only a few times. V gene TRBV11-3 combines with J gene TRBJ2-1, with D hard to call. Germline-derived CDR1 and CDR2 are SGHNT and YENEEA. V was clipped by 5 bases and J by 6 bases, with 14 bases between them. This CDR3 is 14 amino acids long. This chain's CDR3 is CASSPRALTNEQFF. CDR3 sequence (DNA): TGTGCCAGCAGCCCAAGGGCACTTACCAATGAGCAGTTCTTC.

V is TRBV11-2 and J is TRBJ2-7; 11 bases are shared with TRBD2. This CDR3 is built from 18 residues. J was trimmed by 0 bases and V by 7 bases; bases with no gene match: 14. The germline V gene has CDR1 SGHAT and CDR2 FQNNGV. CDR3 DNA sequence: TGTGCCAGCACCTCTTCGGGACTAGCGGCTACAAGCTCCTACGAGCAGTACTTC. Amino acid sequence: CASTSSGLAATSSYEQYF. Based on the CDR3 plus reference TRBV11-2 and TRBJ2-7, the full variable domain is EAGVAQSPRYKIIEKRQSVAFWCNPISGHATLYWYQQILGQGPKLLIQFQNNGVVDDSQLPKDRFSAERLKGVDSTLKIQPAKLEDSAVYLCASTSSGLAATSSYEQYFGPGTRLTVT.

This clonotype was observed a handful of times. The chain is built from TRBV5-4 and TRBJ2-3; 13 bases agree with TRBD2. J was trimmed by 0 bases and V by 2 bases; bases with no gene match: 6. CDR3 length: 18 residues. Germline lookup yields CDR1 SGHNT and CDR2 YYREEE (reference sequence). The CDR3: CASSLPGLAGTSTDTQYF. The CDR3 DNA is TGTGCCAGCAGCTTACCGGGACTAGCGGGGACTAGCACAGATACGCAGTATTTT.

The chain has TRBV30 and TRBJ1-1; D might be TRBD1 (6 bases). The CDR3 totals 12 residues. Per the germline V gene, CDR1 is GTSNPN and CDR2 is SVGIG (reference sequence). V lost 3 bases to trimming and J lost 7 bases, with 12 bases between them. Here the CDR3 reads CAWSRGRFEAFF. For the CDR3, the DNA is TGTGCCTGGAGCAGGGGAAGATTTGAAGCTTTCTTT.

This clonotype was recorded at least ten times. The rearrangement links TRBV29-1 to TRBJ2-7, with D perhaps matching TRBD2 (5 bases). The CDR3 has 12 residues. Trimming took 6 bases from V and 9 from J, leaving 18 bases between them. CDR1 and CDR2 (germline): SQVTM, ANQGSEA. This chain's CDR3 is CSVVTRYTAQYF. CDR3 sequence (DNA): TGCAGCGTAGTCACTAGATATACGGCGCAGTACTTC.

This chain links TRBV10-3 with TRBJ2-7; 8 nucleotides line up with TRBD2. Germline V gene data show CDR1 as ENHRY and CDR2 as SYGVKD. Losses at the gene ends were 6 bases for V and 3 bases for J; bases not matched to a gene: 10. CDR3 size: 15 residues. The CDR3 reads CAISGPGLGVYEQYF. In nucleotides, the CDR3 is TGTGCCATCAGCGGCCCGGGACTAGGTGTCTACGAGCAGTACTTC.

The CDR3 region has the DNA TGTGCCAGCAGCTATCACATAGCGGGAGGCACAGATACGCAGTATTTT. This encodes CASSYHIAGGTDTQYF. The chain is built from TRBV6-5 and TRBJ2-3, with 9 bases matching TRBD2. The germline CDR1 and CDR2 sequences are MNHEY and SVGAGI. The CDR3 loop spans 16 amino acids. V dropped 6 bases and J dropped 1; count of bases not matched to a gene: 8.

The rearrangement uses TRBV7-2 and TRBJ2-5; D unclear. The CDR3 runs to 14 residues. Germline CDR1 and CDR2: SGHTA and FQGNSA. Trimming cost V 5 bases and J 5 bases, with 15 bases left between them. The CDR3 DNA follows: TGTGCCAGCAGCCCATTATCCTCCTATGAGACCCAGTACTTC. Encoded protein: CASSPLSSYETQYF.

The table lists this clonotype with a few counts. J is TRBJ2-5 and V is TRBV5-4; weak D call: TRBD2 (6 bases). Germline lookup yields CDR1 SGHNT and CDR2 YYREEE (reference sequence). Between the trimmed V and J ends, which lost 1 base and 2 bases, there was a span of 12 bases. The CDR3 is 15 residues long. CDR3 sequence: CASSLSSRDQETQYF. In nucleotides, the CDR3 is TGTGCCAGCAGCTTGTCCTCGCGGGATCAAGAGACCCAGTACTTC.

The CDR3 region has the DNA TGTGCCAGCATGCAGGGGTGGAGGCGGGAGGGACCTGGAGATACGCAGTATTTT. Translating gives CASMQGWRREGPGDTQYF. The chain carries TRBV28 and TRBJ2-3; 9 bases are shared with TRBD2. This CDR3 comprises 18 residues. Losses at the gene ends were 7 bases for V and 5 bases for J; bases not matched to a gene: 19. Germline CDR1 reads MDHEN; CDR2 reads SYDVKM.

The genes are TRBV4-2 and TRBJ2-2; 8 nucleotides agree with TRBD1. J was trimmed by 4 bases and V by 0 bases; bases with no gene match: 10. The CDR3 sequence is 18 residues long. The germline gives CDR1 LGHNA, CDR2 YNFKEQ. CDR3 DNA sequence: TGTGCCAGCAGCCAAGAGCTAACTGGACAGGGATCCACCGGGGAGCTGTTTTTT. Amino acids: CASSQELTGQGSTGELFF.

J is TRBJ2-7 and V is TRBV5-1; D is possibly TRBD1 (5 bases). Looked up from germline, CDR1 is SGHRS and CDR2 is YFSETQ. Trimming stripped 5 bases from V and 0 bases from J, with 12 bases between. The CDR3 runs to 14 residues. The CDR3: CASRRGPSSYEQYF. The CDR3 DNA is TGCGCCAGCAGAAGGGGCCCTTCCTCCTACGAGCAGTACTTC.

This clonotype was counted only a few times. V usage is TRBV6-5 and J usage is TRBJ2-1, with D unresolved. The CDR3 runs to 17 residues. The V gene lost 3 bases and the J gene lost 0 bases, with 15 bases spanning the gap. Germline CDR1 and CDR2: MNHEY and SVGAGI. CDR3 in DNA: TGTGCCAGCAGTTATCTCCCGACGCATAGCTCCTACAATGAGCAGTTCTTC. Its protein is CASSYLPTHSSYNEQFF.

The rearrangement links TRBV19 to TRBJ2-1, with unresolved D. Per the germline V gene, CDR1 is LNHDA and CDR2 is SQIVND (reference sequence). V lost 5 bases to trimming and J lost 2 bases, with 13 bases between them. The CDR3 runs to 15 residues. CDR3 amino acids: CASSSPRVTYNEQFF. The CDR3 DNA sequence: TGTGCCAGTAGTTCCCCCCGGGTTACCTACAATGAGCAGTTCTTC.

This rearrangement joins TRBV14 to TRBJ2-1; D possibly corresponds to TRBD2 (6 bases). This CDR3 comprises 16 residues. V gave up 4 bases and J gave up 0 bases, with 13 bases separating them. Germline values: CDR1 SGHDN, CDR2 FVKESK. This CDR3 reads CASSPLGGISYNEQFF. CDR3 nucleotide sequence: TGTGCCAGCAGCCCCCTCGGCGGGATCTCCTACAATGAGCAGTTCTTC.

The sample holds a few counts of this clonotype. This chain joins TRBV5-6 and TRBJ2-5; 7 bases are a match to TRBD1. This CDR3 spans 16 amino acids. After removal of 4 bases from V and 2 bases from J, the junction contained 11 bases not matched to a gene. The V gene's germline CDR1 is SGHDT and CDR2 YYEEEE. CDR3 in DNA: TGTGCCAGCAGCCCACTAGGGACAGCCTTTCAAGAGACCCAGTACTTC. It is translated as CASSPLGTAFQETQYF.

This chain links TRBV7-2 with TRBJ2-3; D gene ambiguous. The ends were cut back, 5 bases at V and 5 bases at J, with 8 bases in the middle. The CDR3 contains 12 residues. CDR1 SGHTA and CDR2 FQGNSA come from the germline V gene. The CDR3 nucleotides are TGTGCCAGCAGCCCGTCTCAAGATACGCAGTATTTT. This translates into CASSPSQDTQYF.

The chain joins TRBV9 to TRBJ2-4; D is perhaps TRBD1 (6 bases). V lost 2 bases and J 0 bases, leaving 12 bases between the germline ends. The CDR3 is 16 amino acids. Germline V CDR1 and CDR2: SGDLS, YYNGEE. For the CDR3, the DNA is TGTGCCAGCAGCGTTGGACAGACCACAGCCAAAAACATTCAGTACTTC. This gives the protein CASSVGQTTAKNIQYF.

The chain joins TRBV14 to TRBJ2-1; the match to TRBD2 covers 13 bases. Per the germline V gene, CDR1 is SGHDN and CDR2 is FVKESK. CDR3 length equals 18 residues. Losses at the gene ends were 2 bases for V and 7 bases for J; bases not matched to a gene: 11. CDR3 DNA sequence: TGTGCCAGCAGCCAAAGGACTAGCGGGAGTGGTTTGGGGAATGAGCAGTTCTTC. Protein product: CASSQRTSGSGLGNEQFF.

This clonotype was observed a few times. The CDR3 loop reads CASSQEVVAGGYEQYF. The CDR3, as DNA: TGCGCCAGCAGCCAAGAGGTGGTAGCGGGAGGTTACGAGCAGTACTTC. This chain joins TRBV4-1 and TRBJ2-7; 10 bases agree with TRBD2. V lost 0 bases, J lost 4 bases, and 6 bases stayed unmatched. This CDR3 comprises 16 residues. Looked up from germline, CDR1 is MGHRA and CDR2 is YSYEKL.